These T cell receptor beta chains were read from a single sample in a study of CD8+ T cells in alopecia areata. Produced via immunoSEQ multiplex PCR; TCRdb's table is partial and in-frame only. The sample yields 110,000 or so clones, about 60% seen once. Source material: CD4+ T cells sorted from blood. The receptors stem from a human donor in good health. The CDR3 runs from the conserved cysteine through the conserved F or W. A D gene is named only where the DNA matches it firmly. The listing skips clone size in some rows; elsewhere it reads once, few, many or a size class.

TRBJ2-5	TRBV6-5	-	13	-	TGTGCCAGCAGTGAGGGGAGGATAGAGACCCAGTACTTC	CASSEGRIETQYF
TRBJ2-5	TRBV7-2	few	13	-	TGTGCCAGCAGCCAGGGGTCACAAGAGACCCAGTACTTC	CASSQGSQETQYF
TRBJ2-5	TRBV25-1	-	15	-	TGTGCCAGCACCTCTACACAGACAGTCACCGAGACCCAGTACTTC	CASTSTQTVTETQYF
TRBJ2-7	TRBV5-1	-	15	-	TGCGCCAGCAGCTTCTGTGACGGCTATTGCTACGAGCAGTACTTC	CASSFCDGYCYEQYF
TRBJ2-2	TRBV7-8	-	13	-	TGTGCCAGCAGCTTAGAGGCAGACCGGGAGCTGTTTTTT	CASSLEADRELFF
TRBJ1-2	TRBV25-1	-	14	-	TGTGCCAGCAGTGCAACGCTGGCAGATGATGGCTACACCTTC	CASSATLADDGYTF
TRBJ2-2	TRBV11-3	-	16	TRBD1	TGTGCCAGCAGCCTCGGGACAGGGGGCGGAACCGGGGAGCTGTTTTTT	CASSLGTGGGTGELFF
TRBJ2-7	TRBV25-1	-	13	-	TGTGCCAGCAGTGTGACGGGGGATTACGAGCAGTACTTC	CASSVTGDYEQYF
TRBJ1-1	TRBV6-1	-	13	-	TGTGCCAGCAGTGAAGCGCGTATGACTGAAGCTTTCTTT	CASSEARMTEAFF
TRBJ2-2	TRBV5-1	once	16	-	TGCGCCAGCAGCTTAGTTTCGACACGGGACACCGGGGAGCTGTTTTTT	CASSLVSTRDTGELFF
TRBJ2-7	TRBV7-9	-	15	-	TGTGCCAGCAGCTTAGAGGGGACACCTCCCTACGAGCAGTACTTC	CASSLEGTPPYEQYF
TRBJ2-3	TRBV14	-	15	-	TGTGCCAGCAGCCAAGTAGGATGGAGCACAGATACGCAGTATTTT	CASSQVGWSTDTQYF
TRBJ2-3	TRBV20-1	-	11	-	TGCAGTGCTTTACAGGGAGATACGCAGTATTTT	CSALQGDTQYF
TRBJ2-7	TRBV11-2	few	16	-	TGTGCCAGCAGCTTGTCTTCCAGCGGGTTCTCCTACGAGCAGTACTTC	CASSLSSSGFSYEQYF
TRBJ2-6	TRBV5-1	few	17	-	TGCGCCAGCAGCCAGGGAACCTCCTCCTCTGGGGCCAACGTCCTGACTTTC	CASSQGTSSSGANVLTF
TRBJ2-5	TRBV7-2	-	14	TRBD2	TGTGCCAGCAGCTCGGGGACTAGCGGCCGTGTTAAGTACTTC	CASSSGTSGRVKYF
TRBJ1-2	TRBV30	-	14	-	TGTGCCTGGAGTGTTGGTGGAGTGGGAGGTGGCTACACCTTC	CAWSVGGVGGGYTF
TRBJ1-2	TRBV18	-	15	-	TGTGCCAGCTCGGGAAAAAGACAGAGTAACTATGGCTACACCTTC	CASSGKRQSNYGYTF
TRBJ1-1	TRBV7-9	-	14	-	TGTGCCAGCAGCTTAAGCAACGTGAACACTGAAGCTTTCTTT	CASSLSNVNTEAFF
TRBJ2-1	TRBV5-1	few	12	-	TGCGCCAGCAGTTCGCAGGGGCCCGAGCAGTTCTTC	CASSSQGPEQFF
TRBJ2-2	TRBV6-1	-	13	-	TGTGCCAGCAGTCAGCAGACCGGCGGGGAGCTGTTTTTT	CASSQQTGGELFF
TRBJ1-1	TRBV7-9	few	14	-	TGTGCCAGCAGCTTCGGACTGATGAACACTGAAGCTTTCTTT	CASSFGLMNTEAFF
TRBJ1-1	TRBV4-1	-	13	-	TGCGCCAGCAAGCCAGCGGGGTTCACTGAAGCTTTCTTT	CASKPAGFTEAFF
TRBJ2-5	TRBV19	-	15	-	TGTGCCACCTCCAACTTGGGGGCAGGCCAAGAGACCCAGTACTTC	CATSNLGAGQETQYF
TRBJ2-6	TRBV4-1	few	14	-	TGCGCCAGCAGCCAAAAGAGGGACATCAACGTCCTGACTTTC	CASSQKRDINVLTF
TRBJ1-4	TRBV28	few	14	-	TGTGCCAGCAATCGGTGGGGATCTGGCGAAAAACTGTTTTTT	CASNRWGSGEKLFF
TRBJ2-7	TRBV7-2	-	15	TRBD1	TGTGCCAGCAGCTTATTAGGGGGCGGCCGTTTGGAGCAGTACTTC	CASSLLGGGRLEQYF
TRBJ1-1	TRBV4-1	few	13	TRBD1	TGCGCCAGCAGCCGACAGGGGAACACTGAAGCTTTCTTT	CASSRQGNTEAFF
TRBJ1-2	TRBV2	-	14	-	TGTGCCAGCAGTGGGTCCGGGACACTCTATGGCTACACCTTC	CASSGSGTLYGYTF
TRBJ2-4	TRBV7-2	many	15	TRBD2	TGTGCCAGCAGCCGCCCCGTAGCGGGGGAAAACATTCAGTACTTC	CASSRPVAGENIQYF
TRBJ1-5	TRBV10-3	-	13	-	TGTGCCATCAGTGAATCGGAAGATCAGCCCCAGCATTTT	CAISESEDQPQHF
TRBJ2-7	TRBV5-4	-	14	TRBD1	TGTGCCAGCAGCATTCGACAGGGGGCCTACGAGCAGTACTTC	CASSIRQGAYEQYF
TRBJ1-6	TRBV30	-	14	-	TGTGCCTGCACCCCCATGGGGAGCGGCTCACCCCTCCACTTT	CACTPMGSGSPLHF
TRBJ2-3	TRBV5-1	-	14	-	TGCGCCAGCAGCTCCGGGGGGCCCTCTGATACGCAGTATTTT	CASSSGGPSDTQYF
TRBJ2-2	TRBV5-1	-	16	TRBD2	TGCGCCAGCAGCTTGCGAAGCGGGGGGACCACCGGGGAGCTGTTTTTT	CASSLRSGGTTGELFF
TRBJ2-1	TRBV19	few	15	TRBD2	TGTGCCAGTAGGGCCCTAGCGGGAGGCTACAATGAGCAGTTCTTC	CASRALAGGYNEQFF
TRBJ2-3	TRBV29-1	-	14	TRBD2	TGCAGCGCCAGAACCCGGGGGGGCACAGATACGCAGTATTTT	CSARTRGGTDTQYF
TRBJ1-3	TRBV9	medium-sized	17	-	TGTGCCAGCAGCCGTGGTAGCCGTGGCCCCTCTGGAAACACCATATATTTT	CASSRGSRGPSGNTIYF
TRBJ2-1	TRBV18	-	12	-	TGTGCCAGCTCACCGACCTACAATGAGCAGTTCTTC	CASSPTYNEQFF